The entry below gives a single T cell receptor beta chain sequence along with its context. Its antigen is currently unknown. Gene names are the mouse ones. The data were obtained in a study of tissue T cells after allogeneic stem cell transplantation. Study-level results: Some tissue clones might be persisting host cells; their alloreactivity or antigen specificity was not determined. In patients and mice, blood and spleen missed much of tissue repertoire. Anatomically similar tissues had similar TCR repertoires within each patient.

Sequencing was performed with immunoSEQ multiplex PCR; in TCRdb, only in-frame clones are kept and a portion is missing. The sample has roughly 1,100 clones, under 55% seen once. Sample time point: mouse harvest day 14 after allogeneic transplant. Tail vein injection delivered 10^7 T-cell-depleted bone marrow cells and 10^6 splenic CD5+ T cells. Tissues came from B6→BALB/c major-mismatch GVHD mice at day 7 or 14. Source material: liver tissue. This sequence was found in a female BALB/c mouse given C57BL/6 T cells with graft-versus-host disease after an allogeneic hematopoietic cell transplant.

The CDR3 spells CASSLWDLQDTQYF. The covered CDR3 bases are TGTGCCAGCAGTCTGTGGGACCTCCAAGACACCCAGTAC. This chain uses TRBV24 with TRBJ2-5; the D call may be TRBD1 or TRBD2 (5 bases each). The observed sequence ends 1 residue before the CDR3 terminus, with the missing tail filled in from the germline J gene. With 1 base removed from V and 2 bases from J, the gap between germline ends came to 7 bases. Germline V gives CDR1 KGHTA, CDR2 FRNEEI. The length of the CDR3 is 14 residues.